This T cell receptor beta chain was sequenced during a study of graft-versus-host responses after intestinal transplantation. Across the whole study: As for transplant type, recipients had multivisceral, liver-intestinal, or isolated intestinal grafts.

Plated together were roughly 200,000 CFSE-labeled responder cells and roughly 200,000 irradiated, violet-dye-labeled stimulator cells. The table came from immunoSEQ multiplex PCR; TCRdb's copy has only in-frame clones and leaves some out. The data contain about 14,000 clones, approximately 36% of them singletons. There are 17 residues in the CDR3. Looked up from germline, CDR1 is SGHDT and CDR2 is YYEEEE. After removal of 4 bases from V and 5 bases from J, the junction contained 15 bases not matched to a gene. This rearrangement joins TRBV5-6 to TRBJ1-2; 9 bases fit TRBD1. The source is a human patient who received an intestinal transplant. The sample consisted of alloreactive CD8+ T cells from a mixed lymphocyte reaction culture, taken before intestinal transplant. The subset is: CFSE-low proliferating T cells sorted from approximately six-day pre-transplant mixed lymphocyte reaction (GvH or HvG direction). The DNA of the CDR3 is TGTGCCAGCAGCCCCCGTTATTACAGGGGGCGGGAGTATGGCTACACCTTC. Amino acid sequence: CASSPRYYRGREYGYTF.